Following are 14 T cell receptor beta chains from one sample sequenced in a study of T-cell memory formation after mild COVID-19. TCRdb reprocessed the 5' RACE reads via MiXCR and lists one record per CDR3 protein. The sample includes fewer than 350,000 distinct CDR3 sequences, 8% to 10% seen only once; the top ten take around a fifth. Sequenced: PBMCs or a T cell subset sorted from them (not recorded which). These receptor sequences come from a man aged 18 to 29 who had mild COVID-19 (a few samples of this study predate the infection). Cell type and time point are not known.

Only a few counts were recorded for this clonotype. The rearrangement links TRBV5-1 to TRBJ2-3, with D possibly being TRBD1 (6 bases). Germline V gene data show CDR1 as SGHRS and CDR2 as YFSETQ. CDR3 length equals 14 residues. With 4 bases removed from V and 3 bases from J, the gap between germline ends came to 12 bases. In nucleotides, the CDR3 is TGCGCCAGCAGCGGGACACACGGGACAGATACGCAGTATTTT. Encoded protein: CASSGTHGTDTQYF. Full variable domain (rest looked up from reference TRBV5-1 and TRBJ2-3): KAGVTQTPRYLIKTRGQQVTLSCSPISGHRSVSWYQQTPGQGLQFLFEYFSETQRNKGNFPGRFSGRQFSNSRSEMNVSTLELGDSALYLCASSGTHGTDTQYFGPGTRLTVL.

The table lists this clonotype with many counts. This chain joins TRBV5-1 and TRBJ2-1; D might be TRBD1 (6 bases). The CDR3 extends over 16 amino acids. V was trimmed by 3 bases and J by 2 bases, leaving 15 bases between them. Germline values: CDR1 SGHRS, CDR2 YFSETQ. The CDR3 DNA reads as TGCGCCAGCAGCTCAACAGGGCGCGGTCCCTACAATGAGCAGTTCTTC. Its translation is CASSSTGRGPYNEQFF.

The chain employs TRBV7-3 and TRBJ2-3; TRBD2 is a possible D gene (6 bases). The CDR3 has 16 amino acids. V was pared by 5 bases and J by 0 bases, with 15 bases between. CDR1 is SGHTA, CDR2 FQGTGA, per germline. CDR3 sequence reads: CASSPYGGISTDTQYF. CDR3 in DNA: TGTGCCAGCAGCCCTTATGGCGGGATAAGCACAGATACGCAGTATTTT.

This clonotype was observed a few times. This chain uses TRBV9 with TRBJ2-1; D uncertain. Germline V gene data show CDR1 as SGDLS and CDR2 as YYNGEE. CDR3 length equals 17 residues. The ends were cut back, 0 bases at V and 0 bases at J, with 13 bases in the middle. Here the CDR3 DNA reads TGTGCCAGCAGCGTAGCTGATAGCCGGAGCTCCTACAATGAGCAGTTCTTC. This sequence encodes CASSVADSRSSYNEQFF.

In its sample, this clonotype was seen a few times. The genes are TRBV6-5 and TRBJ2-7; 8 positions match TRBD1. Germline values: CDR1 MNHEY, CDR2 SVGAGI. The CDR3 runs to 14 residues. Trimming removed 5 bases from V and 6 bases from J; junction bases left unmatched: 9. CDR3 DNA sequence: TGTGCCAGCAGTGGGGGACAGGAGATAAGCGAGCAGTACTTC. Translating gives CASSGGQEISEQYF.

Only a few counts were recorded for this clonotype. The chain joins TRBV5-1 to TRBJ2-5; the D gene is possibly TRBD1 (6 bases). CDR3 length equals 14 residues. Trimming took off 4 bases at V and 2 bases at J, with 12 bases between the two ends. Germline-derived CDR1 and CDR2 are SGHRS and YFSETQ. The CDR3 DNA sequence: TGCGCCAGCAGCACCGGGACACATCAAGAGACCCAGTACTTC. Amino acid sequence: CASSTGTHQETQYF.

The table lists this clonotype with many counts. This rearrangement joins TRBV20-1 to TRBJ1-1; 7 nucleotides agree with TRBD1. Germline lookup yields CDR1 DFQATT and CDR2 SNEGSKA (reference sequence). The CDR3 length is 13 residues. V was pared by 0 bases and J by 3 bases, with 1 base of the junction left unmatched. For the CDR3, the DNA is TGCAGTGCTAGAGAGCAGGGGGACACTGAAGCTTTCTTT. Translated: CSAREQGDTEAFF.

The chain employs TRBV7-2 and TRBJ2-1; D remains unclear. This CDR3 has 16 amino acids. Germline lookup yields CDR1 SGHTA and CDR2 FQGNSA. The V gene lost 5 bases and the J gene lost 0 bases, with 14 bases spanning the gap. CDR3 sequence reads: CASSQNWPSSYNEQFF. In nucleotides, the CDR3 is TGTGCCAGCAGCCAGAATTGGCCTAGCTCCTACAATGAGCAGTTCTTC.

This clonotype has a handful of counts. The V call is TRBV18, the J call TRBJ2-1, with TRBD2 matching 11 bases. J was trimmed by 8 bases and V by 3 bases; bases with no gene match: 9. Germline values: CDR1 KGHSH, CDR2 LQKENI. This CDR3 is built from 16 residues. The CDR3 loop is CASSPLAGGSVHEQFF. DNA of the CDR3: TGTGCCAGCTCACCGCTAGCGGGGGGTTCGGTCCATGAGCAGTTCTTC.

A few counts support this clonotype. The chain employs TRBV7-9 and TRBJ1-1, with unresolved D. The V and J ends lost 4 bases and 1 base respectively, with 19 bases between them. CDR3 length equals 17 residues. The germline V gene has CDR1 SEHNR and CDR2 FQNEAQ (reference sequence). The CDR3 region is CASSSPAGLKENTEAFF. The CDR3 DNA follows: TGTGCCAGCAGCTCCCCGGCAGGTCTGAAAGAGAACACTGAAGCTTTCTTT.

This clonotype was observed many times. CDR3 DNA sequence: TGTGCCAGCAGTTTAATCGGAGAGACCCAGTACTTC. This sequence encodes CASSLIGETQYF. The genes are TRBV12-3 or TRBV12-4 and TRBJ2-5; D remains unclear. The CDR3 length is 12 residues. V shed 2 bases and J shed 4 bases, with 5 bases lying between them.

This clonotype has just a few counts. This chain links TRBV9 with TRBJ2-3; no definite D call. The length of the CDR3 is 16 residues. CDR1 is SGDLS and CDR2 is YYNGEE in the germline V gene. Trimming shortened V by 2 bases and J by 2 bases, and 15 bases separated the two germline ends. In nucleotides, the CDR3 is TGTGCCAGCAGCGTTAAGGCAGAGAGGATCACAGATACGCAGTATTTT. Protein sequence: CASSVKAERITDTQYF.

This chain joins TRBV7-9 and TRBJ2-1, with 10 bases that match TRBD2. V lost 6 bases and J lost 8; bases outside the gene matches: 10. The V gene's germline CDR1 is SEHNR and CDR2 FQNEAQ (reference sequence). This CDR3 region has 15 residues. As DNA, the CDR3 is TGTGCCAGCAGGCCGGGACTAGCGATTTGGGATGAGCAGTTCTTC. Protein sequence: CASRPGLAIWDEQFF.

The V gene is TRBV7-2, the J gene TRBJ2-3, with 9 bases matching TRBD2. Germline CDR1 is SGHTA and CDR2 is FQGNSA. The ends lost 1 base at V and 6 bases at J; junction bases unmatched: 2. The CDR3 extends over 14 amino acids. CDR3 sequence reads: CASSLDGLADTQYF. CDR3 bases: TGTGCCAGCAGCTTAGACGGACTAGCGGATACGCAGTATTTT.